Below, 27 T cell receptor delta chains from the same sample are listed, as sequenced in a study of human gamma delta and Vdelta1 T cells. TCRdb re-called clones from the PCR reads via CATT. The sample has thousands of delta-chain clones, roughly a tenth seen once; the top ten hold about 14%. Specimen: naive CD27+ Vdelta1 gamma-delta T cells from blood. Every receptor here comes from a human donor in good health.

This clone is medium-sized in the sample. J is TRDJ1 and V is TRDV1, with D perhaps matching TRDD1 (5 bases). Germline V gene lookup returns CDR1 TSWWSYY and CDR2 QGS. V was trimmed by 1 base and J by 8 bases, leaving 23 bases between them. The CDR3 contains 17 residues. The CDR3 DNA sequence: TGTGCTCTTGGGGAACGTTTTAACCTGCGTGCTATAGTGAAACTCATCTTT. It yields the protein CALGERFNLRAIVKLIF.

This clone has more than one count but fewer than ten. TCRdb's entry gives the protein of a much larger clone, which mismatches this DNA's translation at residue 6, likely from a read error; the protein reported here is translated from the DNA. The rearrangement uses TRDV1 and TRDJ1; 8 bases align to TRDD3. The V segment lost 6 bases and the J segment 3 bases; nucleotides outside the gene matches: 21. Per the germline V gene, CDR1 is TSWWSYY and CDR2 is QGS. The CDR3 is 19 residues long. CDR3: CALGFRHHTSGIRSDKLIF. The CDR3, as DNA: TGTGCTCTTGGATTCAGACATCATACGAGTGGGATACGTTCCGATAAACTCATCTTT.

On this clone: Since a far larger clone is one base different, this is likely a read error. This same CDR3 is encoded by further DNA sequences in the sample. The chain recombines TRDV1 with TRDJ1, with D possibly matching TRDD3 (6 bases). The CDR3 is 20 amino acids. V was clipped by 4 bases and J by 0 bases, with 27 bases between them. Germline-derived CDR1 and CDR2 are TSWWSYY and QGS. The CDR3 reads CALGVLFRTGRPSYTDKLIF. The CDR3 DNA follows: TGTGCTCTTGGGGTTCTCTTTCGTACTGGGAGACCCAGTTACACCGATAAACTCATCTTT.

In the case of this clone: TCRdb's entry gives the protein of a much larger clone, which mismatches this DNA's translation at residue 13, likely from a read error; the protein reported here is translated from the DNA. J is TRDJ1 and V is TRDV1, with 8 bases aligning to TRDD3. Per the germline V gene, CDR1 is TSWWSYY and CDR2 is QGS. This CDR3 comprises 19 residues. Unmatched junction bases numbered 13, after V lost 0 bases and J lost 1 base. This CDR3 is CALGELRDTRYRSTDKLIF. CDR3 DNA: TGTGCTCTTGGGGAACTAAGGGATACGCGGTATAGGAGCACCGATAAACTCATCTTT.

This clone was counted many times. The V gene is TRDV1, the J gene TRDJ1; possible D gene TRDD2, 6 bases. The ends were cut back, 2 bases at V and 0 bases at J, with 16 bases in the middle. The length of the CDR3 is 17 residues. CDR1 TSWWSYY and CDR2 QGS come from the germline V gene. The CDR3 region is CALGESYAGMYTDKLIF. DNA for the CDR3: TGTGCTCTTGGGGAATCCTACGCCGGAATGTACACCGATAAACTCATCTTT.

This clone was recorded a few times. A clone one base away is much larger, so this may be a read error. The chain uses TRDV1 and TRDJ1, with D perhaps TRDD3 (6 bases). The V gene lost 5 bases and the J gene lost 8 bases, with 15 bases spanning the gap. The CDR3 is made up of 13 amino acids. Germline values: CDR1 TSWWSYY, CDR2 QGS. The CDR3 spells CALGSPGGIKLIF. The CDR3 DNA sequence: TGTGCTCTTGGGAGTCCGGGGGGAATCAAACTCATCTTT.

With regard to this clone: This may arise from a read error, as a much more abundant clone is one base away. The chain carries TRDV1 and TRDJ1; either TRDD2 or TRDD3 may fit D (8 bases each). Germline assignment: CDR1 TSWWSYY and CDR2 QGS. This CDR3 has 21 amino acids. The CDR3 reads CALEERRFLRLLGGHTDKLIF. In DNA form, the CDR3 reads TGTGCTCTTGAGGAAAGGCGCTTCCTACGGTTACTGGGGGGCCACACCGATAAACTCATCTTT.

As for this clone: This may stem from a read error, because a much larger clone lies one nucleotide away. The chain combines TRDV1 with TRDJ1; 12 positions agree with TRDD3. V shed 0 bases and J 8 bases; nucleotides not matched to a gene: 16. The CDR3 extends over 19 amino acids. Germline V gives CDR1 TSWWSYY, CDR2 QGS. CDR3 amino acids: CALGELVPRRLGDTRKLIF. The CDR3 DNA reads as TGTGCTCTTGGGGAACTAGTACCTAGGCGTCTGGGGGATACGCGGAAACTCATCTTT.

This clone ranks as medium-sized. Other nucleotide sequences in the sample specify the same CDR3. The chain recombines TRDV1 with TRDJ1, with a weak D call TRDD3 (6 bases). CDR3 length equals 20 residues. Trimming shortened V by 4 bases and J by 2 bases, and 29 bases separated the two germline ends. Germline loops: CDR1 TSWWSYY, CDR2 QGS. CDR3 amino acids: CALGAHHFSSRWGSTDKLIF. In DNA form, the CDR3 reads TGTGCTCTTGGGGCCCATCACTTTTCCTCGCGATGGGGGTCAACCGATAAACTCATCTTT.

This clone has just a few counts. The chain has TRDV1 and TRDJ1; 7 bases match TRDD3. V lost 0 bases to trimming and J lost 0 bases; unmatched junction nucleotides: 19. CDR3 length equals 21 residues. Looked up from germline, CDR1 is TSWWSYY and CDR2 is QGS. The DNA for the CDR3 is TGTGCTCTTGGGGAACTATACGTGAGAAGGACGGGATACAGCTACACCGATAAACTCATCTTT. Its protein product is CALGELYVRRTGYSYTDKLIF.

Relative to its sample, this clone is medium-sized. J is TRDJ1 and V is TRDV1; a possible D gene is TRDD3 (5 bases). The V gene lost 1 base and the J gene lost 0 bases, with 21 bases spanning the gap. CDR1 TSWWSYY and CDR2 QGS come from the germline V gene. The CDR3 runs to 19 residues. Here the CDR3 reads CALGERLTIRLAYTDKLIF. In DNA form, the CDR3 reads TGTGCTCTTGGGGAACGTCTTACGATTCGACTGGCGTACACCGATAAACTCATCTTT.

On this clone itself: Since a far larger clone is one base different, this is likely a read error. This CDR3 is also generated by other DNA sequences in the sample. The rearrangement joins TRDV1 to TRDJ1, with 11 bases aligning to TRDD3. The CDR3 loop spans 19 amino acids. The germline V gene encodes CDR1 TSWWSYY and CDR2 QGS. J gave up 0 bases and V 4 bases, and 13 bases lay outside the gene matches. For the CDR3, the DNA is TGTGCTCTTGGGGCGCGGCGGTACTGGGGGATATCCCACACCGATAAACTCATCTTT. Translation: CALGARRYWGISHTDKLIF.

In the case of this clone: A far larger clone is just one base off, so this is likely a read error. This chain uses TRDV1 with TRDJ1; 12 bases align to TRDD3. This CDR3 comprises 21 residues. Germline CDR1 reads TSWWSYY; CDR2 reads QGS. V dropped 0 bases and J dropped 2; count of bases not matched to a gene: 16. In nucleotides, the CDR3 is TGTGCTCTTGGGGAACTTCTCTTCCGTCGTACTGGGGGATACCGAACCGATAAACTCATCTTT. This encodes CALGELLFRRTGGYRTDKLIF.

This clone was counted only a few times. A far larger clone lies a single base away; this is likely a read error. The J gene is TRDJ1, the V gene TRDV1; D perhaps matches TRDD3 (7 bases). The CDR3 runs 23 residues. Per the germline V gene, CDR1 is TSWWSYY and CDR2 is QGS. The CDR3 protein is CALGEQKGPSRYWGRRGTDKPIF. The CDR3 nucleotides read TGTGCTCTTGGGGAACAGAAAGGACCTTCCCGGTACTGGGGACGTAGGGGCACCGATAAACCCATCTTT.

This clone was recorded a few times. This DNA translates differently at residue 6 from the TCRdb protein, which is that of a much larger clone; a read error is likely, and the protein shown is the DNA's own translation. This chain connects TRDV1 to TRDJ1; 10 bases agree with TRDD3. The ends lost 6 bases at V and 0 bases at J; junction bases unmatched: 19. Germline values: CDR1 TSWWSYY, CDR2 QGS. The length of the CDR3 is 20 residues. The DNA for the CDR3 is TGTGCTCTTGGAGAAGGGACTGGGGGATTCACGTTGTCTTACACCGATAAACTCATCTTT. Its translation: CALGEGTGGFTLSYTDKLIF.

This chain links TRDV1 with TRDJ1, with D possibly being TRDD3 (6 bases). The CDR3 is made up of 22 amino acids. V was trimmed by 1 base and J by 2 bases, leaving 32 bases between them. The germline gives CDR1 TSWWSYY, CDR2 QGS. The CDR3 here is CALGEPSCSSRTGTHFTDKLIF. Here the CDR3 DNA reads TGTGCTCTTGGGGAACCCTCGTGTTCTTCTCGTACTGGGACGCACTTTACCGATAAACTCATCTTT.

Remarks on this clone: At one end, the junction sequence differs from germline, possibly due to a read error. J is TRDJ1 and V is TRDV1, with D possibly TRDD3 on 5 matching bases. The germline gives CDR1 TSWWSYY, CDR2 QGS. This CDR3 region has 18 residues. The CDR3 spells CALGELSRFRQGADNLIF. DNA for the CDR3: TGTGCTCTTGGGGAACTCTCCCGCTTCAGGCAGGGGGCCGATAACCTCATCTTT.

This clone is medium-sized within its sample. This sample includes further DNA sequences coding for the same CDR3. The chain joins TRDV1 to TRDJ1; the D gene is possibly TRDD2 (5 bases). Trimming left V 5 bases short and J 1 base short, with 29 bases between. The CDR3 is 20 amino acids. CDR1 is TSWWSYY, CDR2 QGS, per germline. The CDR3 here is CALGPPSRWVYGEVTDKLIF. The CDR3 DNA follows: TGTGCTCTTGGGCCTCCTAGCAGGTGGGTCTACGGAGAAGTCACCGATAAACTCATCTTT.

As for this clone: A far larger clone is only one base removed, so a read error is likely. This chain joins TRDV1 and TRDJ1; D tentatively reads TRDD2 or TRDD3 (5 bases each). V was pared by 3 bases and J by 10 bases, with 45 bases between. The CDR3 spans 23 residues. Germline loops: CDR1 TSWWSYY, CDR2 QGS. CDR3 in amino acids: CALGEAGAPPQTYWRARTPTLIF. CDR3 DNA sequence: TGTGCTCTTGGGGAGGCAGGGGCTCCCCCTCAAACTTACTGGAGGGCCCGGACCCCTACACTCATCTTT.

This clone is medium-sized. V gene TRDV1 combines with J gene TRDJ1, with D unclear. Germline V gene sequence: CDR1 TSWWSYY, CDR2 QGS. There are 15 residues in the CDR3. V was trimmed by 0 bases and J by 7 bases, leaving 15 bases between them. The CDR3 protein is CALGELVSTVSKLIF. DNA of the CDR3: TGTGCTCTTGGGGAACTAGTATCCACCGTTAGTAAACTCATCTTT.

This clone was seen a single time. This sequence joins TRDV1 and TRDJ2; a possible D gene is TRDD3 (9 bases). V was clipped by 0 bases and J by 5 bases, with 34 bases between them. The CDR3 has 23 residues. Germline V gene lookup returns CDR1 TSWWSYY and CDR2 QGS. In nucleotides, the CDR3 is TGTGCTCTTGGGGAACTTACTTCCTACTCGTACTGGGGGACGATTACTGCTACAGCACAACTCTTCTTT. Its protein product is CALGELTSYSYWGTITATAQLFF.

This clone is medium-sized by share. The J gene is TRDJ1, the V gene TRDV1; TRDD3 matches 7 bases. In germline, CDR1 is TSWWSYY, CDR2 QGS. The CDR3 is made up of 19 amino acids. Trimming removed 1 base from V and 7 bases from J; junction bases left unmatched: 21. The CDR3 loop is CALGERPRGSSLWGRKLIF. CDR3 sequence (DNA): TGTGCTCTTGGGGAACGGCCGCGGGGTTCGAGTCTCTGGGGGCGTAAACTCATCTTT.

This clone was detected a few times. This clone may be a read error of a much larger clone one base away. The rearrangement joins TRDV1 to TRDJ1; 10 bases fit TRDD3. The CDR3 runs 21 residues. CDR1 is TSWWSYY, CDR2 QGS, per germline. The V segment lost 2 bases and the J segment 3 bases; nucleotides outside the gene matches: 21. The CDR3: CALGETQHVQFTGGCPDKLIF. As DNA, the CDR3 is TGTGCTCTTGGGGAAACCCAACATGTACAATTTACTGGGGGATGCCCCGATAAACTCATCTTT.

This clone is termed medium-sized (0.01 to 0.1%). Within the sample, other DNA sequences also encode this same CDR3. This chain links TRDV1 with TRDJ1; TRDD3 aligns across 10 bases. Looked up from germline, CDR1 is TSWWSYY and CDR2 is QGS. The V segment lost 2 bases and the J segment 0 bases; nucleotides outside the gene matches: 15. The length of the CDR3 is 20 residues. CDR3 nucleotide sequence: TGTGCTCTTGGGGAAAGTAAGGTCTGGGGGATAAAAATGTACACCGATAAACTCATCTTT. Protein: CALGESKVWGIKMYTDKLIF.

Regarding this clone: It may be a read error: a sequence one base away is much more abundant. Other DNA sequences in the sample encode the same CDR3. The rearrangement joins TRDV1 to TRDJ1; 8 nucleotides align to TRDD3. This CDR3 has 18 residues. The germline V gene has CDR1 TSWWSYY and CDR2 QGS. The CDR3 DNA sequence: TGTGCTCTTGGGGAAACGGGTACTGGGGGTTCGTACACTGATAAACTCATCTTT. Its protein is CALGETGTGGSYTDKLIF.

This clone was observed a handful of times. The chain uses TRDV1 and TRDJ1; 7 bases line up with TRDD3. CDR3 length: 23 amino acids. Germline trimming cut 5 bases from V and 7 bases from J; bases unmatched to any gene: 37. Germline V CDR1 and CDR2: TSWWSYY, QGS. The CDR3 coding sequence is TGTGCTCTTGGGCACGCCCCACATCCCGCTGTAAACCGCCTGATGGTGGGGGAGCGTAAACTCATCTTT. This translates into CALGHAPHPAVNRLMVGERKLIF.

With respect to this clone: Translating this DNA gives a protein that differs at residue 9 from the TCRdb one, which belongs to a much larger clone; a read error is likely, and the protein shown is this translation. The J gene is TRDJ1, the V gene TRDV1, with D maybe TRDD3 (5 bases). Trimming pared 1 base from V and 3 bases from J, leaving 18 bases between. The CDR3 sequence is 17 residues long. Germline-derived CDR1 and CDR2 are TSWWSYY and QGS. DNA for the CDR3: TGTGCTCTTGGGGAACGAGGGGGGGTTCGAGTGGCCGATAAACTCATCTTT. It codes for CALGERGGVRVADKLIF.